What follows are 8 T cell receptor beta chains derived from one specimen sequenced in a study of PD-1 blockade in mismatch repair-deficient tumors. This table comes from immunoSEQ multiplex PCR, and its TCRdb copy is limited to in-frame clones, with some not included. Of around 100,000 clones detected, about three quarters appear once; the ten largest clones hold about 4.7%. Sequencing used peripheral blood, obtained approximately 60 weeks after starting pembrolizumab. Every receptor here comes from an adult with mismatch repair-deficient cancer.

The rearrangement joins TRBV6-1 to TRBJ1-1; D ambiguous. The CDR3 consists of 16 residues. From germline, CDR1 is MNHNS and CDR2 SASEGT. The ends were cut back, 2 bases at V and 0 bases at J, with 13 bases in the middle. CDR3 sequence (DNA): TGTGCCAGCAGTGAAAGGGCCCGCTTAATGAACACTGAAGCTTTCTTT. This encodes CASSERARLMNTEAFF.

The rearrangement joins TRBV19 to TRBJ1-5; D is uncertain. The CDR3 extends over 15 amino acids. Germline assignment: CDR1 LNHDA and CDR2 SQIVND (reference sequence). Deletions cut 4 bases from V and 4 bases from J, with 14 bases between. The CDR3 DNA sequence: TGTGCCAGTAGTACCTTGACAAGACAAAATCAGCCCCAGCATTTT. Translating gives CASSTLTRQNQPQHF. The full variable domain, its missing parts supplied by reference TRBV19 and TRBJ1-5, is DGGITQSPKYLFRKEGQNVTLSCEQNLNHDAMYWYRQDPGQGLRLIYYSQIVNDFQKGDIAEGYSVSREKKESFPLTVTSAQKNPTAFYLCASSTLTRQNQPQHFGDGTRLSIL.

The chain joins TRBV7-2 to TRBJ2-7; the match to TRBD2 covers 9 bases. CDR3 size: 14 residues. V shed 3 bases and J 3 bases; nucleotides not matched to a gene: 3. Per the germline V gene, CDR1 is SGHTA and CDR2 is FQGNSA. CDR3 sequence (DNA): TGTGCCAGCAGCTTCGGGACTAGCTTCTACGAGCAGTACTTC. Translated, it gives CASSFGTSFYEQYF. The full variable domain, completed using reference TRBV7-2 and TRBJ2-7, is GAGVSQSPSNKVTEKGKDVELRCDPISGHTALYWYRQSLGQGLEFLIYFQGNSAPDKSGLPSDRFSAERTGGSVSTLTIQRTQQEDSAVYLCASSFGTSFYEQYFGPGTRLTVT.

V and J are TRBV25-1 and TRBJ2-5; D perhaps matches TRBD2 (6 bases). Germline CDR1 and CDR2: MGHDK and SYGVNS. CDR3 size: 12 residues. Trimming removed 3 bases at V and 7 bases at J, with 9 bases between. CDR3 sequence (DNA): TGTGCCAGCAGTGACTTTAGCGGGACCCAGTACTTC. It translates to CASSDFSGTQYF.

This chain joins TRBV18 and TRBJ1-3; D unresolved. The germline V gene has CDR1 KGHSH and CDR2 LQKENI. The CDR3 has 17 amino acids. The ends were cut back, 2 bases at V and 0 bases at J, with 14 bases in the middle. The CDR3 loop is CASSPNVTPTSGNTIYF. CDR3 in DNA: TGTGCCAGCTCACCAAACGTCACGCCTACCTCTGGAAACACCATATATTTT.

J is TRBJ2-2 and V is TRBV2, with a weak D call TRBD1 (6 bases). V gave up 6 bases and J gave up 6 bases, with 11 bases separating them. Germline CDR1 and CDR2: SNHLY and FYNNEI. The CDR3 covers 13 residues. The CDR3 here is CASSKQGPGELFF. CDR3 DNA sequence: TGTGCCAGCAGCAAACAGGGACCCGGGGAGCTGTTTTTT.

This sequence joins TRBV7-9 and TRBJ2-5, with 15 nucleotides matching TRBD2. Trimming took 5 bases from V and 7 from J; bases not matched to a gene: 8. Germline V CDR1 and CDR2: SEHNR, FQNEAQ (reference sequence). The CDR3 has 16 amino acids. CDR3 region: CASSGRTSGRAGTQYF. The CDR3 nucleotides read TGTGCCAGCAGCGGCCGGACTAGCGGGAGGGCCGGGACCCAGTACTTC.

The genes are TRBV7-3 and TRBJ1-2; 7 bases are a match to TRBD1. V trimming: 2 bases; J trimming: 6 bases; junction bases outside the gene matches: 9. This CDR3 spans 15 amino acids. Looked up from germline, CDR1 is SGHTA and CDR2 is FQGTGA. CDR3 loop: CASSLDPRQGDGYTF. Here the CDR3 DNA reads TGTGCCAGCAGCTTAGACCCTCGACAGGGCGATGGCTACACCTTC.